This TCR beta chain is from a study of shared clonotypes between healthy human individuals. Study-wide results and limits: Expectations were that clonotype sharing among donors would be affected by sequencing depth.

TCRdb's table, derived via immunoSEQ multiplex PCR, lists solely in-frame clones and lacks some. Counted here are under 600,000 clones, about 96% occurring once; the ten biggest clones make up around 0.066%. CDR3 length: 14 residues. Germline CDR1 reads MNHEY; CDR2 reads SMNVEV (reference sequence). V lost 5 bases and J lost 3, with 14 bases in between. A note on this clone: Antigen specificity is unknown.

The donors were all Caucasian adults (living in Nashville, Tennessee). Sequencing used naive CD4+ T cells sorted from blood. Subset indicated: CD45RA+ positively selected. The V call is TRBV27, the J call TRBJ2-7; a possible D gene is TRBD1 (6 bases). The sequence derives from a woman younger than 45 in good health. The CDR3, as DNA: TGTGCCAGCAGTCCGACGGACAGCTACTACGAGCAGTACTTC. Residues: CASSPTDSYYEQYF.